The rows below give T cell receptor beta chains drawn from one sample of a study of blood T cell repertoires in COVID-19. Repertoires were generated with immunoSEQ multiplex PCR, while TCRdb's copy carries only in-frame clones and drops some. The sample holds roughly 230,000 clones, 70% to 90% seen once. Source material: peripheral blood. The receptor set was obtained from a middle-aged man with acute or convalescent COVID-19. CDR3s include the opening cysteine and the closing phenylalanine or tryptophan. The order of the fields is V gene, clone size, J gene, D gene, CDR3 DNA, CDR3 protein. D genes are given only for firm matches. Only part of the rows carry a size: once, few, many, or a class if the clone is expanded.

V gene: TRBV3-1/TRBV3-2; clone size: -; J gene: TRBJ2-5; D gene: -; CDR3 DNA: TGTGCCAGCAGCTCGACAGGAACAGAAGGGGAGACCCAGTACTTC; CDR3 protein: CASSSTGTEGETQYF
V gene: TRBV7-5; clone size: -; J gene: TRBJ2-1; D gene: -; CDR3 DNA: TGTGCCAGAAGCTTAGCGGGCCCGAGGGGAGGCTACAATGAGCAGTTCTTC; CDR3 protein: CARSLAGPRGGYNEQFF
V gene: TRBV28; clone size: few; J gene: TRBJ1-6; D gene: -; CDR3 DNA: TGTGCCAGCAGTTGGAGGGGTGAGGATTCACCCCTCCACTTT; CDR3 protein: CASSWRGEDSPLHF
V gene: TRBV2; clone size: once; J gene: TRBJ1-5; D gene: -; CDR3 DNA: TGTGCCAGCAGTGAATTGGGGAGGGGACAGCCCCAGCATTTT; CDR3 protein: CASSELGRGQPQHF
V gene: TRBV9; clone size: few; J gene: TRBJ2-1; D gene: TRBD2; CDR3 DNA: TGTGCCAGCAGCGTCCGGACTAGCGGGAGGGAGCAGTTCTTC; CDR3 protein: CASSVRTSGREQFF
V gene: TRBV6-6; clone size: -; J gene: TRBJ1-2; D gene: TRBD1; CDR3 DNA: TGTGCCAGCAGTACCGCCGGGACAGGGGTATATGGCTACACCTTC; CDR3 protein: CASSTAGTGVYGYTF
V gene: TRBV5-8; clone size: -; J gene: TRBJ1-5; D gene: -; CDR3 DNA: TGTGCCAGCAGCTCCCGACAGGCCCTTAGCAATCAGCCCCAGCATTTT; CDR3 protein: CASSSRQALSNQPQHF
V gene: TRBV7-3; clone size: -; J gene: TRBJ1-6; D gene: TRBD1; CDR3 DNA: TGTGCCAGCCGGGGGACAGTGGACTCACCCCTCCACTTT; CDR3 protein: CASRGTVDSPLHF
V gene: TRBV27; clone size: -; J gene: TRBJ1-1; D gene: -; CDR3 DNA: TGTGCCAGCGGGTGGGAGGGACGGACTGAAGCTTTCTTT; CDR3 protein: CASGWEGRTEAFF
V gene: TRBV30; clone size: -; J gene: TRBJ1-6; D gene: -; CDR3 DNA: TGTGCCTGGAGTGTCCGGACAGCCCAGGGTTCACCCCTCCACTTT; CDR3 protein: CAWSVRTAQGSPLHF
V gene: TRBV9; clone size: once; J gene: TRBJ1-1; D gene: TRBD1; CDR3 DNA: TGTGCCAGCAGCCGTACAGGGGGCCTTACTGAAGCTTTCTTT; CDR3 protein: CASSRTGGLTEAFF
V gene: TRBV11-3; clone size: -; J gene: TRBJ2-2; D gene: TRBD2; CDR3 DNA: TGTGCCAGCAGCTCCAGGACTAGCGGGAGCCAAGGGGAGCTGTTTTTT; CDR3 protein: CASSSRTSGSQGELFF
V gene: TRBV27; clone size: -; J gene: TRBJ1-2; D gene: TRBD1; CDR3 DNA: TGTGCCAGCAGACCCTATCAATCAGGACAGGGCCTCTATGGCTACACCTTC; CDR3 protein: CASRPYQSGQGLYGYTF
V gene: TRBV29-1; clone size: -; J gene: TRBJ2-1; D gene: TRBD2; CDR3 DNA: TGCAGCGTTTCCTCTAGCGGGACTCCTGGTAACTCCTACAATGAGCAGTTCTTC; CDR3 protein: CSVSSSGTPGNSYNEQFF
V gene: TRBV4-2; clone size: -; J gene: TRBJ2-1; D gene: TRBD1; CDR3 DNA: TGTGCCAGCAGCCAAGCGGGCACAGGGGGCATTTCCTACAATGAGCAGTTCTTC; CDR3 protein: CASSQAGTGGISYNEQFF
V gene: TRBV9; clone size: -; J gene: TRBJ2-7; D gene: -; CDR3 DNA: TGTGCCAGCAGCGTGTCGGAGGGCGAGCAGTACTTC; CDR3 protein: CASSVSEGEQYF
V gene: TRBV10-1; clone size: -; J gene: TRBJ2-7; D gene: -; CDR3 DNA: TGCGCCAGCAGTGAGCATCTAGCCTACGAGCAGTACTTC; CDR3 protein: CASSEHLAYEQYF
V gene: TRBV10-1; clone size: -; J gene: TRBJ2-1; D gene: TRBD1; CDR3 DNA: TGCGCCAGCAGTGACAGACAGGGGGCGCGAGGTGAGCAGTTCTTC; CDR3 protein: CASSDRQGARGEQFF
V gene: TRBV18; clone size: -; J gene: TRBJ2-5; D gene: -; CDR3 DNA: TGTGCCAGCTCACGATCGGGGAACCAAGAGACCCAGTACTTC; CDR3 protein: CASSRSGNQETQYF
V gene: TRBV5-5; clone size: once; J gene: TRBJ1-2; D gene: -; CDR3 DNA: TGTGCCAGTCGGACAGCCTCTAATTTATTTGGCTACACCTTC; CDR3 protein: CASRTASNLFGYTF
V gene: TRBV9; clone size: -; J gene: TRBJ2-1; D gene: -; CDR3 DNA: TGTGCCAGCAGCGCGGGACTTCATCGAACCTACAATGAGCAGTTCTTC; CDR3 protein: CASSAGLHRTYNEQFF
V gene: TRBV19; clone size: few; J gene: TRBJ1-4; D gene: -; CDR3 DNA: TGTGCCAGTAGTACCTCCGCCAGGGGTAATGAAAAACTGTTTTTT; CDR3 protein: CASSTSARGNEKLFF
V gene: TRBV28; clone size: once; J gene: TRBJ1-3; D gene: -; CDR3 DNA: TGTGCCAGCAGCCCTCCGGGACAAAGCTCTGGAAACACCATATATTTT; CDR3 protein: CASSPPGQSSGNTIYF
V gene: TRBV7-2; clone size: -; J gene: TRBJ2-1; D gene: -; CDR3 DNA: TGTGCCAGCAGCTTGAGCGGTTACAATGAGCAGTTCTTC; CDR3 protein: CASSLSGYNEQFF
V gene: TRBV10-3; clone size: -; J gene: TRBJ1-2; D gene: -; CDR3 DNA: TGTGCCATCAGTGGGGGACTGGGAGATGGCTACACCTTC; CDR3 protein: CAISGGLGDGYTF
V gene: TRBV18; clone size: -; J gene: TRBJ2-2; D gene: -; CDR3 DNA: TGTGCCAGCTCACAACTCGGACAGAACACCGGGGAGCTGTTTTTT; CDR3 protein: CASSQLGQNTGELFF
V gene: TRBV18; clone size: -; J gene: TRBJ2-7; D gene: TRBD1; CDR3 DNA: TGTGCCAGCTCACTCGGACAGGGGGCTCCCTACGAGCAGTACTTC; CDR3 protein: CASSLGQGAPYEQYF
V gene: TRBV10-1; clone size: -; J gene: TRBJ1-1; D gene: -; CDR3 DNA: TGCGCCAGCAGTGAGTCTTTCACAGGAAAGAAAGCTTTCTTT; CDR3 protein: CASSESFTGKKAFF
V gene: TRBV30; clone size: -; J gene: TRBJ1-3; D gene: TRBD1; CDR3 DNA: TGTGCCTGGAGTTGGACAGGGGGCGTAAACACCATATATTTT; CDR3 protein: CAWSWTGGVNTIYF
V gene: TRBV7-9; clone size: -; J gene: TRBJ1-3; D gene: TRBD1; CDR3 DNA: TGTGCCAGCAGCTTAGCGCCCGGGACAGGTGAAAGAAACACCATATATTTT; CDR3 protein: CASSLAPGTGERNTIYF
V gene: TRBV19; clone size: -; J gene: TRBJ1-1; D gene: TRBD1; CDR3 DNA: TGTGCCAGTAGTATAGAAGGGGGCAAAGCTTTCTTT; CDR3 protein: CASSIEGGKAFF
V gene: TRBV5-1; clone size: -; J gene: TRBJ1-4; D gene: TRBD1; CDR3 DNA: TGCGCCAGCAGCTTGGGACAGGGCTACGCTGAAAAACTGTTTTTT; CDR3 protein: CASSLGQGYAEKLFF
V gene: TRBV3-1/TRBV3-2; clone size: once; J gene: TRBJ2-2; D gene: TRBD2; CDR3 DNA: TGTGCCAGCAGCATTAGCGGGAGGGCCGGGGAGCTGTTTTTT; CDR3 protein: CASSISGRAGELFF
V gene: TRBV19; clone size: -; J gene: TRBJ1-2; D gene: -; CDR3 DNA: TGTGCCAGTAGTATCCGCGATCTCTATGGCTACACCTTC; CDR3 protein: CASSIRDLYGYTF
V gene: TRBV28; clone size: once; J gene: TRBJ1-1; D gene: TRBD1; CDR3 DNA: TGTGCCAGCAGCGGCGCCGACAGGGCGGGTACTGAAGCTTTCTTT; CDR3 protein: CASSGADRAGTEAFF
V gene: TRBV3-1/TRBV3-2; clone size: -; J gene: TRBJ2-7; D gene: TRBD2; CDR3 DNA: TGTGCCAGCAGCCAAGAAAAGCTAGCGGGAGTTTCCTACGAGCAGTACTTC; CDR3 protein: CASSQEKLAGVSYEQYF
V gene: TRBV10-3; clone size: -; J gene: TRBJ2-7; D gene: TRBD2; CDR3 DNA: TGTGCCATCACCGGAAGCGGGAACTACGAGCAGTACTTC; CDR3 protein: CAITGSGNYEQYF
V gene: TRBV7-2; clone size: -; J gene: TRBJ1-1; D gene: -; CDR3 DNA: TGTGCCAGCGGAGAAGGCTTTACCATGAACACTGAAGCTTTCTTT; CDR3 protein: CASGEGFTMNTEAFF
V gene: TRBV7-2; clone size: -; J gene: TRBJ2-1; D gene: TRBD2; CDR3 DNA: TGTGCCAGCAGCCCCCGACTAGCTAGTAATGAGCAGTTCTTC; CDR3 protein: CASSPRLASNEQFF
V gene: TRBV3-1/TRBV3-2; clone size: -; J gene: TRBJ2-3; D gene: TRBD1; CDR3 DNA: TGTGCCAGCAGCCAAGAATTGGGACAGCCAAACGGCACAGATACGCAGTATTTT; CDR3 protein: CASSQELGQPNGTDTQYF
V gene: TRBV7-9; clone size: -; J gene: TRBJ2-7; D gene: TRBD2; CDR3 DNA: TGTGCCAGCAGCCTGACTAGCACATTGGGCGAGCAGTACTTC; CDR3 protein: CASSLTSTLGEQYF
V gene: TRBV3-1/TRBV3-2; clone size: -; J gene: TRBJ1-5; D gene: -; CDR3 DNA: TGTGCCAGCAGCCAAGAGGGAGGGATGGGCTTTGGGGCCCAGCATTTT; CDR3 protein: CASSQEGGMGFGAQHF
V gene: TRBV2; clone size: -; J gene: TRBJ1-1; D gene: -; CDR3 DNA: TGTGCCAGCAGGAACGAGCAGGGGAACACTGAAGCTTTCTTT; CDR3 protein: CASRNEQGNTEAFF
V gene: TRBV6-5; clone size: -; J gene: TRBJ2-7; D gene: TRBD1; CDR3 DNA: TGTGCCAGCAGTTCCACGACAGGGTCCTCCTACGAGCAGTACTTC; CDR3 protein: CASSSTTGSSYEQYF
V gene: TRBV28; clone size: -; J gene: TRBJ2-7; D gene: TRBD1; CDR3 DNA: TGTGCCAGCGGTGGACAGGGAAGTGAGGACGAGCAGTACTTC; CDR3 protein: CASGGQGSEDEQYF
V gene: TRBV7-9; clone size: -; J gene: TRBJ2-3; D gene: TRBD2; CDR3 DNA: TGTGCCAGCACTTCTCCCCTAGCGGGGCTCACAGATACGCAGTATTTT; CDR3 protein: CASTSPLAGLTDTQYF
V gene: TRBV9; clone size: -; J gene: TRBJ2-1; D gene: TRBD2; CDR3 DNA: TGTGCCAGCAGTGGACTAGCGGGGCACAATGAGCAGTTCTTC; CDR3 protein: CASSGLAGHNEQFF
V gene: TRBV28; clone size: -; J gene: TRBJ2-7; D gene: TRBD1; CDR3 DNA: TGTGCCAGCCTTGAGGGACAGTCCTACGAGCAGTACTTC; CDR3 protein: CASLEGQSYEQYF
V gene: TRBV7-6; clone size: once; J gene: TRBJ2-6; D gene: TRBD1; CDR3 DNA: TGTGCCAGCAGCTTCTCGAGGACAGGGTTAAGCTCTGGGGCCAACGTCCTGACTTTC; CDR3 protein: CASSFSRTGLSSGANVLTF
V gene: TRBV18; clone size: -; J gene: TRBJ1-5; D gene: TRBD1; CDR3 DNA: TGTGCCAGCTCACCCGGGACAGGGAGACAGGATCAGCCCCAGCATTTT; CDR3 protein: CASSPGTGRQDQPQHF
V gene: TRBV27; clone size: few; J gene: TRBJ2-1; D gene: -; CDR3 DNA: TGTGCCAGCACCAGGGGGGCTGGATACAATGAGCAGTTCTTC; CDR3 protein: CASTRGAGYNEQFF
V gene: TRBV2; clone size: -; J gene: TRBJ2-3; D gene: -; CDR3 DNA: TGTGCCAGCAGTGTGGAGGTCGGAAGCACAGATACGCAGTATTTT; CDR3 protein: CASSVEVGSTDTQYF
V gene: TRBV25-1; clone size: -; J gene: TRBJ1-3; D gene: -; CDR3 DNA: TGTGCCAGCAGTGATTCAGGGTTCTCTGGAAACACCATATATTTT; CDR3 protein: CASSDSGFSGNTIYF
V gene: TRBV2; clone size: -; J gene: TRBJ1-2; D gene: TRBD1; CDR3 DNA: TGTGCCAGCAGTGCCCCGTTACAGGGGGCGGGGGGCTACACCTTC; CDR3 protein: CASSAPLQGAGGYTF
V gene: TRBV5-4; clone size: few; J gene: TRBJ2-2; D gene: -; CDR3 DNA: TGTGCCAGCAGCCCCTGGGACAAGAGGAACACCGGGGAGCTGTTTTTT; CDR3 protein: CASSPWDKRNTGELFF